A single sample is the source of the 29 T cell receptor beta chains below, sequenced in a study of OX40 agonist ivuxolimab in advanced cancers. Clones were sequenced by immunoSEQ multiplex PCR, and TCRdb holds only the in-frame ones, with some missing. The sample consists of tens of thousands of clones, roughly 90% of them appearing once. The source material was CD4+ or CD8+ T cells sorted from blood, sampled in a trial of the OX40 agonist ivuxolimab. These receptors originate from an adult with an advanced solid tumor such as melanoma, head and neck, liver or kidney cancer.

The chain carries TRBV2 and TRBJ1-2; D gene uncertain. Deletions cut 4 bases from V and 8 bases from J, with 14 bases between. The CDR3 is 13 amino acids. The germline CDR1 and CDR2 sequences are SNHLY and FYNNEI. The CDR3 loop is CASSGDRILGYTF. The CDR3 region has the DNA TGTGCCAGCAGTGGCGACCGTATTTTGGGCTACACCTTC.

The chain uses TRBV12-5 and TRBJ1-4; 8 bases are a match to TRBD1. This CDR3 spans 17 amino acids. After removal of 2 bases from V and 3 bases from J, the junction contained 8 bases not matched to a gene. Germline CDR1 LGHNT, CDR2 FRNRAP. The CDR3 here is CASGLYPGGFSNEKLFF. CDR3 DNA: TGTGCTAGTGGTTTGTATCCAGGGGGCTTTTCTAATGAAAAACTGTTTTTT.

This sequence joins TRBV4-1 and TRBJ1-1, with D maybe TRBD1 (6 bases). The CDR3 runs 15 residues. With 1 base removed from V and 4 bases from J, the gap between germline ends came to 13 bases. Germline assignment: CDR1 MGHRA and CDR2 YSYEKL. CDR3 coding DNA: TGCGCCAGCAGCCAAGCCGGGACACTGGGCACTGAAGCTTTCTTT. The encoded protein is CASSQAGTLGTEAFF.

The chain employs TRBV6-5 and TRBJ2-7; D call uncertain. The CDR3 consists of 13 residues. Between the trimmed V and J ends, which lost 3 bases and 3 bases, there was a span of 9 bases. Germline CDR1 reads MNHEY; CDR2 reads SVGAGI. The CDR3: CASSYVENYEQYF. CDR3 nucleotide sequence: TGTGCCAGCAGTTATGTAGAGAACTACGAGCAGTACTTC.

This sequence joins TRBV29-1 and TRBJ1-2; D might be TRBD1 (6 bases). Germline CDR1 is SQVTM and CDR2 is ANQGSEA. V was clipped by 7 bases and J by 6 bases, with 18 bases between them. The CDR3 spans 13 residues. CDR3 sequence reads: CSATLPGGHGYTF. DNA for the CDR3: TGCAGCGCCACCCTCCCGGGGGGGCATGGCTACACCTTC.

V usage is TRBV7-6 and J usage is TRBJ2-5, with TRBD2 identical over 8 bases. Losses at the gene ends were 2 bases for V and 5 bases for J; bases not matched to a gene: 1. The CDR3 sequence is 13 residues long. Looked up from germline, CDR1 is SGHVS and CDR2 is FNYEAQ. DNA of the CDR3: TGTGCCAGCAGCTTACAGCGGGGGGAGACCCAGTACTTC. Translating gives CASSLQRGETQYF.

V gene TRBV9 combines with J gene TRBJ2-2, with 8 positions matching TRBD1. Germline CDR1 and CDR2: SGDLS and YYNGEE. The CDR3 contains 17 residues. The trim removed 1 base at V and 3 bases at J, leaving 8 bases unmatched. CDR3 residues: CASSVPTGGLHTGELFF. CDR3 bases: TGTGCCAGCAGCGTACCAACAGGGGGTCTACACACCGGGGAGCTGTTTTTT.

This chain links TRBV29-1 with TRBJ1-1, with a possible D match to TRBD1 (5 bases). The CDR3 spans 13 residues. Germline V CDR1 and CDR2: SQVTM, ANQGSEA. V was clipped by 7 bases and J by 10 bases, with 22 bases between them. The CDR3, as DNA: TGCAGCGCAACAGGAGAGGTAGGATATGGAGCTTTCTTT. This codes for CSATGEVGYGAFF. The full variable domain, completed using reference TRBV29-1 and TRBJ1-1, is SAVISQKPSRDICQRGTSLTIQCQVDSQVTMMFWYRQQPGQSLTLIATANQGSEATYESGFVIDKFPISRPNLTFSTLTVSNMSPEDSSIYLCSATGEVGYGAFFGQGTRLTVV.

This clone was picked up a small number of times. V is TRBV7-8 and J is TRBJ1-6, with a possible D match to TRBD1 (5 bases). V lost 1 base, J lost 10 bases, and 20 bases lay in between. CDR1 is SGHVS and CDR2 is FQNEAQ in the germline V gene. The CDR3 consists of 17 residues. The CDR3, as DNA: TGTGCCAGCAGCTTAGATGGGACCGCCACTTATGGATCACCCCTCCACTTT. This encodes CASSLDGTATYGSPLHF.

The rearrangement links TRBV7-6 to TRBJ1-3; D is perhaps TRBD1 (6 bases). Between the trimmed V and J ends, which lost 7 bases and 4 bases, there was a span of 14 bases. The CDR3 is 14 residues long. Germline V gene data show CDR1 as SGHVS and CDR2 as FNYEAQ. The CDR3 DNA sequence: TGTGCCAGCAAAAGATCAGGGGCAGGAAACACCATATATTTT. Protein: CASKRSGAGNTIYF. The full variable domain, its missing parts supplied by reference TRBV7-6 and TRBJ1-3, is GAGVSQSPRYKVTKRGQDVALRCDPISGHVSLYWYRQALGQGPEFLTYFNYEAQQDKSGLPNDRFSAERPEGSISTLTIQRTEQRDSAMYRCASKRSGAGNTIYFGEGSWLTVV.

The chain carries TRBV19 and TRBJ2-2; D gene ambiguous. Germline loops: CDR1 LNHDA, CDR2 SQIVND (reference sequence). V was clipped by 3 bases and J by 6 bases, with 5 bases between them. This CDR3 spans 12 amino acids. The CDR3 DNA sequence: TGTGCCAGTAGTATGTTCGCCGGGGAGCTGTTTTTT. It encodes CASSMFAGELFF.

This clone was seen just once. J is TRBJ2-1 and V is TRBV4-1; 12 nucleotides match TRBD2. The CDR3 is 16 amino acids. Trimming cost V 0 bases and J 8 bases; bases outside gene matches: 5. The germline V gene encodes CDR1 MGHRA and CDR2 YSYEKL. CDR3 sequence reads: CASSQDLAGGPYEQFF. CDR3 nucleotide sequence: TGCGCCAGCAGCCAAGATCTAGCGGGGGGGCCTTATGAGCAGTTCTTC.

This CDR3 reads CASSITDVAGNTIYF. The CDR3 DNA is TGTGCCAGCAGTATCACGGACGTCGCTGGAAACACCATATATTTT. This chain uses TRBV6-1 with TRBJ1-3, with D uncertain. V was cut by 5 bases and J by 2 bases, with 13 bases left in between. The CDR3 runs 15 residues. Germline values: CDR1 MNHNS, CDR2 SASEGT.

This clone has only one observation. The V gene is TRBV9, the J gene TRBJ2-1; D is perhaps TRBD1 (6 bases). With 2 bases removed from V and 0 bases from J, the gap between germline ends came to 18 bases. The CDR3 is made up of 18 amino acids. Germline-derived CDR1 and CDR2 are SGDLS and YYNGEE. CDR3 residues: CASSVDTRGQSSYNEQFF. The CDR3 DNA follows: TGTGCCAGCAGCGTCGACACCCGGGGACAAAGCTCCTACAATGAGCAGTTCTTC.

The rearrangement joins TRBV7-2 to TRBJ2-1, with TRBD2 identical over 10 bases. V shed 5 bases and J 7 bases; nucleotides not matched to a gene: 5. Germline V gene sequence: CDR1 SGHTA, CDR2 FQGNSA. This CDR3 has 14 amino acids. CDR3 sequence (DNA): TGTGCCAGCAGCCCGGGACTAGCGTGGAATGAGCAGTTCTTC. Protein product: CASSPGLAWNEQFF.

The rearrangement uses TRBV19 and TRBJ1-1, with D possibly TRBD1 on 5 matching bases. Trimming pared 0 bases from V and 4 bases from J, leaving 9 bases between. Germline V gives CDR1 LNHDA, CDR2 SQIVND (reference sequence). The CDR3 loop spans 14 amino acids. The CDR3 DNA sequence: TGTGCCAGTAGTATAGACAGGGTCGGCACTGAAGCTTTCTTT. It codes for CASSIDRVGTEAFF.

The rearrangement joins TRBV11-3 to TRBJ2-1, with 12 bases aligning to TRBD2. The CDR3 length is 15 residues. V dropped 5 bases and J dropped 8; count of bases not matched to a gene: 7. Germline V CDR1 and CDR2: SGHNT, YENEEA. Here the CDR3 reads CASSLAGGPLDEQFF. Here the CDR3 DNA reads TGTGCCAGCAGCCTAGCGGGAGGGCCTCTCGATGAGCAGTTCTTC.

This clone appeared once. The rearrangement joins TRBV18 to TRBJ2-7; D tentatively fits TRBD1 or TRBD2 (5 bases each). CDR1 and CDR2 from the germline V gene are KGHSH and LQKENI. The CDR3 extends over 14 amino acids. V was shortened by 1 base and J by 3 bases, with 10 bases between the two germline ends. The CDR3 sequence is CASSPLGTFYEQYF. The CDR3 nucleotides read TGTGCCAGCTCACCACTAGGGACCTTCTACGAGCAGTACTTC. Variable domain in full (rest from reference TRBV18 and TRBJ2-7): NAGVMQNPRHLVRRRGQEARLRCSPMKGHSHVYWYRQLPEEGLKFMVYLQKENIIDESGMPKERFSAEFPKEGPSILRIQQVVRGDSAAYFCASSPLGTFYEQYFGPGTRLTVT.

This clone has more than one count but fewer than ten. The chain carries TRBV4-3 and TRBJ1-2, with TRBD1 as a possible D gene (6 bases). V dropped 3 bases and J dropped 4 bases, with 18 bases sitting between them. The CDR3 covers 16 residues. The V gene's germline CDR1 is LGHNA and CDR2 YSLEER. The CDR3 reads CASSQAGGTKIYGYTF. The CDR3 DNA sequence: TGCGCCAGCAGCCAGGCGGGCGGGACAAAAATCTATGGCTACACCTTC.

The rearrangement links TRBV5-4 to TRBJ1-3; D unresolved. Trimming took 4 bases from V and 0 from J, leaving 8 bases between them. Germline CDR1 and CDR2: SGHNT and YYREEE (reference sequence). The CDR3 runs 14 residues. CDR3 nucleotides: TGTGCCAGCAGCGACGGGAGCTCTGGAAACACCATATATTTT. This translates into CASSDGSSGNTIYF.

The chain carries TRBV7-8 and TRBJ2-5, with D unresolved. This CDR3 spans 13 amino acids. Trimming removed 0 bases at V and 2 bases at J, with 4 bases between. Germline V gene lookup returns CDR1 SGHVS and CDR2 FQNEAQ. CDR3 DNA: TGTGCCAGCAGCTTAGCTAGGCAAGAGACCCAGTACTTC. It codes for CASSLARQETQYF.

The CDR3 DNA is TGTGCCAGCAGCCGACTAGAACAAGAGACCCAGTACTTC. Translating gives CASSRLEQETQYF. The gene calls are TRBV5-6 and TRBJ2-5, with a weak D call TRBD2 (6 bases). Germline V CDR1 and CDR2: SGHDT, YYEEEE. With 4 bases removed from V and 2 bases from J, the gap between germline ends came to 9 bases. This CDR3 spans 13 amino acids. The full variable domain, with the rest looked up from reference TRBV5-6 and TRBJ2-5, is DAGVTQSPTHLIKTRGQQVTLRCSPKSGHDTVSWYQQALGQGPQFIFQYYEEEERQRGNFPDRFSGHQFPNYSSELNVNALLLGDSALYLCASSRLEQETQYFGPGTRLLVL.

This clone was seen just once. The V call is TRBV7-6, the J call TRBJ1-3; the D gene is possibly TRBD1 (6 bases). CDR3 length: 17 amino acids. Trimming removed 3 bases from V and 6 bases from J, with 21 bases in between. The germline gives CDR1 SGHVS, CDR2 FNYEAQ. The CDR3 nucleotides read TGTGCCAGCAGCTTGGGACTCAGGGGAACACAGGAAAACACCATATATTTT. This gives the protein CASSLGLRGTQENTIYF.

This rearrangement joins TRBV4-3 to TRBJ2-7, with D perhaps TRBD1 (6 bases). V gave up 0 bases and J gave up 6 bases, with 15 bases separating them. The germline CDR1 and CDR2 sequences are LGHNA and YSLEER. The CDR3 totals 15 residues. For the CDR3, the DNA is TGCGCCAGCAGCCAAGATATCAGGGGCGGTTTCGAGCAGTACTTC. Protein sequence: CASSQDIRGGFEQYF.

The J gene is TRBJ1-2, the V gene TRBV7-9; D call uncertain. The V gene lost 4 bases and the J gene lost 5 bases, with 17 bases spanning the gap. From germline, CDR1 is SEHNR and CDR2 FQNEAQ (reference sequence). The CDR3 runs to 15 residues. The CDR3 loop is CASSSIYEGNYGYTF. The CDR3 nucleotides are TGTGCCAGCAGCTCCATTTATGAGGGAAATTATGGCTACACCTTC.

The chain carries TRBV6-1 and TRBJ1-1, with 7 bases matching TRBD1. The V and J ends lost 4 bases and 7 bases, in that order; junction bases with no gene match: 3. CDR3 length: 12 amino acids. In germline, CDR1 is MNHNS, CDR2 SASEGT. CDR3 DNA sequence: TGTGCCAGCAGTGCGACAGGGCGTGAAGCTTTCTTT. It is translated as CASSATGREAFF.

This clone is medium-sized by share. The rearrangement joins TRBV5-6 to TRBJ2-5; possible D gene TRBD2, 6 bases. Germline loops: CDR1 SGHDT, CDR2 YYEEEE. Trimming took off 4 bases at V and 5 bases at J, with 24 bases between the two ends. The CDR3 has 17 residues. The CDR3 nucleotides read TGTGCCAGCAGCCCGTGGGGGGAGAGGGGCTTGAGGGAGACCCAGTACTTC. Its protein is CASSPWGERGLRETQYF.

The chain carries TRBV23-1 and TRBJ1-6, with unresolved D. TRBV23-1 falls under the ORF class, with uncertain function. The CDR3 extends over 13 amino acids. Between the trimmed V and J ends, which lost 6 bases and 8 bases, there was a span of 11 bases. CDR3 loop: CASRTPGHSPLHF. In DNA form, the CDR3 reads TGCGCCAGCAGGACTCCCGGGCATTCACCCCTCCACTTT.

The rearrangement links TRBV27 to TRBJ2-7, with TRBD2 as a possible D gene (6 bases). Trimming removed 2 bases at V and 3 bases at J, with 14 bases between. Germline assignment: CDR1 MNHEY and CDR2 SMNVEV (reference sequence). The CDR3 has 15 residues. In nucleotides, the CDR3 is TGTGCCAGCAGTTTACGCGGGACTTCCAACTACGAGCAGTACTTC. The encoded protein is CASSLRGTSNYEQYF.